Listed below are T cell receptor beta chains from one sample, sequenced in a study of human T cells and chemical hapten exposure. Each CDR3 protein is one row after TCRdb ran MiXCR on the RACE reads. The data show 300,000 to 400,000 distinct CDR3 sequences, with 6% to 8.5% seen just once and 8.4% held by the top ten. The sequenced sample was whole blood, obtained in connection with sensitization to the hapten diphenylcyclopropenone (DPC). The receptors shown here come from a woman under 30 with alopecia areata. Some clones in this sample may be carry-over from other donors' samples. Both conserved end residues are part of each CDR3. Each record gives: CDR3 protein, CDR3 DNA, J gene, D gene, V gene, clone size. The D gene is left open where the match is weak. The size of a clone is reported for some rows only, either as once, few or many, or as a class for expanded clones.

CDR3: CASSFVGGAGANVLTF; DNA: TGTGCCAGCAGCTTTGTGGGGGGCGCCGGGGCCAACGTCCTGACTTTC; J: TRBJ2-6; D: NA; V: TRBV7-9; size: once
CDR3: CSAREGAANTGELFF; DNA: TGCAGTGCTAGAGAAGGGGCGGCGAACACCGGGGAGCTGTTTTTT; J: TRBJ2-2; D: NA; V: TRBV20-1; size: few
CDR3: CASTHGGQNTEAFF; DNA: TGTGCCAGCACCCATGGGGGACAGAACACTGAAGCTTTCTTT; J: TRBJ1-1; D: NA; V: TRBV2; size: NA
CDR3: CASSPGTGGDGYTF; DNA: TGTGCCAGCAGCCCTGGAACAGGGGGCGATGGCTACACCTTC; J: TRBJ1-2; D: TRBD1; V: TRBV7-9; size: NA
CDR3: CASRPQGLILFDYGYTF; DNA: TGCGCCAGCAGGCCCCAGGGACTTATCCTTTTCGACTATGGCTACACCTTC; J: TRBJ1-2; D: NA; V: TRBV5-1; size: NA
CDR3: CASSLLTGGTDTQYF; DNA: TGTGCCAGCAGCCTTCTAACGGGGGGCACAGATACGCAGTATTTT; J: TRBJ2-3; D: NA; V: TRBV7-2; size: many
CDR3: CASSPRPGTGETPLHF; DNA: TGTGCCAGCAGCCCTAGGCCAGGGACAGGGGAAACACCCCTCCACTTT; J: TRBJ1-6; D: TRBD1; V: TRBV4-2; size: many
CDR3: CSARVTGTGSYNEQFF; DNA: TGCAGTGCTAGAGTTACCGGGACAGGATCCTACAATGAGCAGTTCTTC; J: TRBJ2-1; D: TRBD1; V: TRBV20-1; size: many
CDR3: CASSLTGGFNEQYF; DNA: TGTGCCAGCAGCTTGACAGGGGGATTCAACGAGCAGTACTTC; J: TRBJ2-7; D: TRBD1; V: TRBV7-3; size: few
CDR3: CSVGTGNYGYTF; DNA: TGCAGCGTTGGGACAGGGAACTATGGCTACACCTTC; J: TRBJ1-2; D: TRBD1; V: TRBV29-1; size: NA
CDR3: CSVEAVGTEAFF; DNA: TGCAGCGTTGAAGCGGTGGGGACTGAAGCTTTCTTT; J: TRBJ1-1; D: NA; V: TRBV29-1; size: NA
CDR3: CASSLGLAGETDTQYF; DNA: TGTGCCAGCAGCCTAGGACTAGCGGGGGAGACAGATACGCAGTATTTT; J: TRBJ2-3; D: TRBD2; V: TRBV14; size: many
CDR3: CASSPQNPNSGANVLTF; DNA: TGTGCCAGCTCACCGCAGAACCCTAACTCTGGGGCCAACGTCCTGACTTTC; J: TRBJ2-6; D: NA; V: TRBV18; size: NA
CDR3: CAISMDNPSTDTQYF; DNA: TGTGCCATCAGTATGGACAACCCTAGCACAGATACGCAGTATTTT; J: TRBJ2-3; D: NA; V: TRBV10-3; size: few
CDR3: CASSQGEDRGYNEQFF; DNA: TGCGCCAGCAGCCAAGGAGAGGACAGGGGTTACAATGAGCAGTTCTTC; J: TRBJ2-1; D: TRBD1; V: TRBV4-3; size: many
CDR3: CASSLIFGHTLARGDTQYF; DNA: TGTGCCAGCAGTTTAATCTTCGGGCACACCCTTGCCCGAGGAGATACGCAGTATTTT; J: TRBJ2-3; D: NA; V: TRBV27; size: few
CDR3: CASSLRAGDRDTQYF; DNA: TGTGCCAGCAGCTTAAGGGCCGGGGACCGAGATACGCAGTATTTT; J: TRBJ2-3; D: NA; V: TRBV7-2; size: NA
CDR3: CASSQRRGQGTNEKLFF; DNA: TGTGCCAGCAGCCAAAGACGCGGACAGGGAACTAATGAAAAACTGTTTTTT; J: TRBJ1-4; D: TRBD1; V: TRBV4-2; size: many
CDR3: CASSYPGQVIGGDEQYF; DNA: TGTGCCAGCAGTTACCCGGGACAGGTCATTGGGGGAGACGAGCAGTACTTC; J: TRBJ2-7; D: TRBD1; V: TRBV6-5; size: NA
CDR3: CASSMYGMNNEQFF; DNA: TGTGCCAGCAGTATGTACGGGATGAACAATGAGCAGTTCTTC; J: TRBJ2-1; D: NA; V: TRBV27; size: few
CDR3: CASSQEASGGADTGELFF; DNA: TGTGCCAGCAGCCAAGAGGCTAGCGGGGGGGCAGACACCGGGGAGCTGTTTTTT; J: TRBJ2-2; D: TRBD2; V: TRBV4-2; size: few
CDR3: CSAGGRGHGYTF; DNA: TGCAGTGCTGGGGGCAGGGGGCATGGCTACACCTTC; J: TRBJ1-2; D: TRBD1; V: TRBV20-1; size: many
CDR3: CATSAETFNEQFF; DNA: TGTGCCACCAGTGCGGAGACTTTCAATGAGCAGTTCTTC; J: TRBJ2-1; D: NA; V: TRBV24-1; size: many
CDR3: CAISDPRANEQFF; DNA: TGTGCCATCAGTGACCCCCGCGCCAATGAGCAGTTCTTC; J: TRBJ2-1; D: NA; V: TRBV10-3; size: few
CDR3: CASSLVGSYREYF; DNA: TGTGCCAGCAGCTTAGTGGGCAGCTATAGAGAGTACTTC; J: TRBJ2-7; D: NA; V: TRBV7-9; size: many
CDR3: CASRYQGPLGSGANVLTF; DNA: TGTGCCAGCAGATACCAGGGCCCGCTGGGCTCTGGGGCCAACGTCCTGACTTTC; J: TRBJ2-6; D: NA; V: TRBV7-9; size: NA
CDR3: CASTPGGDTQYF; DNA: TGTGCCAGCACCCCCGGAGGCGATACGCAGTATTTT; J: TRBJ2-3; D: NA; V: TRBV6-1; size: few
CDR3: CSARVPGLAPWEQFF; DNA: TGCAGTGCTAGGGTACCGGGACTAGCCCCATGGGAGCAGTTCTTC; J: TRBJ2-1; D: TRBD2; V: TRBV20-1; size: few
CDR3: CSARWDTQYF; DNA: TGCAGTGCTAGATGGGATACGCAGTATTTT; J: TRBJ2-3; D: NA; V: TRBV20-1; size: many
CDR3: CASSLVAGGPPLEQFF; DNA: TGCGCCAGCAGCTTGGTTGCGGGGGGGCCCCCCCTCGAGCAGTTCTTC; J: TRBJ2-1; D: TRBD2; V: TRBV5-1; size: few
CDR3: CASSYSESFGETQYF; DNA: TGTGCCAGCAGTTACAGTGAGAGCTTCGGGGAGACCCAGTACTTC; J: TRBJ2-5; D: NA; V: TRBV6-6; size: many
CDR3: CASSVQGQPQHF; DNA: TGTGCCAGCAGTGTACAGGGTCAGCCCCAGCATTTT; J: TRBJ1-5; D: NA; V: TRBV2; size: many
CDR3: CASSYREVGNSPLHF; DNA: TGTGCCAGCAGTTACCGGGAGGTGGGTAATTCACCCCTCCACTTT; J: TRBJ1-6; D: NA; V: TRBV6-6; size: few
CDR3: CASSFSDKETQYF; DNA: TGCGCCAGCAGTTTCAGTGACAAGGAGACCCAGTACTTC; J: TRBJ2-5; D: NA; V: TRBV5-1; size: few
CDR3: CASSLARVNTEAFF; DNA: TGTGCCAGCAGCTTAGCCAGGGTGAACACTGAAGCTTTCTTT; J: TRBJ1-1; D: NA; V: TRBV11-2; size: NA
CDR3: CASRTRSSNEKLFF; DNA: TGTGCCAGCAGGACCAGGTCGTCTAATGAAAAACTGTTTTTT; J: TRBJ1-4; D: NA; V: TRBV27; size: NA
CDR3: CSIEDETGASVEQYF; DNA: TGCAGCATTGAAGATGAGACGGGGGCCTCAGTCGAGCAGTACTTC; J: TRBJ2-7; D: NA; V: TRBV29-1; size: NA